This T cell receptor beta chain emerged from a study of blood T cell repertoires in COVID-19. Study overall: Donors in the United States, Italy and Spain gave samples during acute or convalescent COVID-19. In each case, the material was cDNA or gDNA derived from T cells, B-cell-depleted T cells, or PBMCs.

Original processing notes: Quantification of nucleated cells was approximated via reference gene primer amplification. TCRdb keeps only in-frame clones here, not all; method: immunoSEQ multiplex PCR. Clonal size and the V and J genes are those of that table, whereas D and trimming came from the DNA. The sample lists 110,000 or so clones; about 75% were seen once. Deletions cut 3 bases from V and 7 bases from J, with 15 bases between. The CDR3 runs 15 residues. Per the germline V gene, CDR1 is LNHDA and CDR2 is SQIVND (reference sequence). The V call is TRBV19, the J call TRBJ1-4; the D is unclear. The sequenced material came from peripheral blood. This receptor was identified in a woman in her 70s with acute or convalescent COVID-19. CDR3 DNA sequence: TGTGCCAGTAGTATCCACGCGGATACGGCTGAAAAACTGTTTTTT. Protein: CASSIHADTAEKLFF. Full variable domain (outside the CDR3, taken from reference TRBV19 and TRBJ1-4): DGGITQSPKYLFRKEGQNVTLSCEQNLNHDAMYWYRQDPGQGLRLIYYSQIVNDFQKGDIAEGYSVSREKKESFPLTVTSAQKNPTAFYLCASSIHADTAEKLFFGSGTQLSVL.